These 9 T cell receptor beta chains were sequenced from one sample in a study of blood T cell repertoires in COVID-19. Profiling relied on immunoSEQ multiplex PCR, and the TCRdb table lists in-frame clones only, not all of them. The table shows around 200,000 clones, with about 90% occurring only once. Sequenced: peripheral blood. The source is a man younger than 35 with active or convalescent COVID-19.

Here the CDR3 DNA reads TGTGCCTGCTTCCCGGCTGAGAACGGGGGCTACACCTTC. Translated, it gives CACFPAENGGYTF. The chain uses TRBV30 and TRBJ1-2; D gene ambiguous. Trimming pared 6 bases from V and 8 bases from J, leaving 19 bases between. Germline loops: CDR1 GTSNPN, CDR2 SVGIG (reference sequence). The CDR3 runs 13 residues. Together with reference TRBV30 and TRBJ1-2, the CDR3 gives the full variable domain: SQTIHQWPATLVQPVGSPLSLECTVEGTSNPNLYWYRQAAGRGLQLLFYSVGIGQISSEVPQNLSASRPQDRQFILSSKKLLLSDSGFYLCACFPAENGGYTFGSGTRLTVV.

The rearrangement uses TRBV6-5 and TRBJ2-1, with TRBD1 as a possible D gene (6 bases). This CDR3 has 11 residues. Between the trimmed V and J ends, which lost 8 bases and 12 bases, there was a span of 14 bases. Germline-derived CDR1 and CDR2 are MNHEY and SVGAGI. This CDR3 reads CASEGHVGQFF. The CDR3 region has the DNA TGTGCCAGCGAGGGACACGTTGGGCAGTTCTTC.

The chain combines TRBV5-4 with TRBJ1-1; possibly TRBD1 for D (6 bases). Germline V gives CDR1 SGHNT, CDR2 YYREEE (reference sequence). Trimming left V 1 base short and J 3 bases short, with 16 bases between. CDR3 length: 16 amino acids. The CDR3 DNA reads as TGTGCCAGCAGCTTGCTGCAGGGGAGTTGGGACACTGAAGCTTTCTTT. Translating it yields CASSLLQGSWDTEAFF.

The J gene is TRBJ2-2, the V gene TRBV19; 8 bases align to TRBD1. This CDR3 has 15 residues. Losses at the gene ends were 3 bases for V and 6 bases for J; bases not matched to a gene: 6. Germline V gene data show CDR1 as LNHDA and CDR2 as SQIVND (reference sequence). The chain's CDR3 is CASSIGQGDAGELFF. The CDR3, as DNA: TGTGCCAGTAGTATCGGACAGGGTGACGCCGGGGAGCTGTTTTTT.

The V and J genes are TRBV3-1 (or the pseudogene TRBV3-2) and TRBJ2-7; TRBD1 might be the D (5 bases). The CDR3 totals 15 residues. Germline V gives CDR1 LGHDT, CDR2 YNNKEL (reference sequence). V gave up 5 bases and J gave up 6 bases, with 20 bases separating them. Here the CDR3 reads CASSGQGGRMSEQYF. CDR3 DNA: TGTGCCAGCAGCGGCCAGGGTGGTAGGATGAGCGAGCAGTACTTC.

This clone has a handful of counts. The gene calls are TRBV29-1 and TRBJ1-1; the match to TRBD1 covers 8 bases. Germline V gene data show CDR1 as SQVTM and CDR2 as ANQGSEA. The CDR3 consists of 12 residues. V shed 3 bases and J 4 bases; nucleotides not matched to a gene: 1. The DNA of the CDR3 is TGCAGCGTTGACAGGGGGCCCACTGAAGCTTTCTTT. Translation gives CSVDRGPTEAFF.

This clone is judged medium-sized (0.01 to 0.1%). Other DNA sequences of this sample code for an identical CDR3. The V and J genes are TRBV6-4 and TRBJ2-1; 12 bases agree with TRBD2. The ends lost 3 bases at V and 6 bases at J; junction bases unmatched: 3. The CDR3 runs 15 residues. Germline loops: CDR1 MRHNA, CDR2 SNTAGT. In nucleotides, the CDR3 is TGTGCCAGCAGTGATTCTAGCGGGGGGGCCAATGAGCAGTTCTTC. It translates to CASSDSSGGANEQFF.

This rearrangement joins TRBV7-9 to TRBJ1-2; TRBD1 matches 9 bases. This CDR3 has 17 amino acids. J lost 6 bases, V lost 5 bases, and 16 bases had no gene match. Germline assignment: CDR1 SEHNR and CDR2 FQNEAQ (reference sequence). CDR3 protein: CASSPVGDREVLDGYTF. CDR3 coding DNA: TGTGCCAGCAGCCCAGTGGGGGACAGGGAGGTTTTGGATGGCTACACCTTC.

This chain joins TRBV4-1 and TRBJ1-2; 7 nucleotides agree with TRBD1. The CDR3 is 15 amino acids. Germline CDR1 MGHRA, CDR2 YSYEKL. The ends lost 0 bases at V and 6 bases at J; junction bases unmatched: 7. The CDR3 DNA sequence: TGCGCCAGCAGCCAAGAGTGGGTCACAGGGGATGGCTACACCTTC. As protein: CASSQEWVTGDGYTF.